The 11 T cell receptor beta chains below all came from one sample that was sequenced in a study of blood T cell repertoires in COVID-19. Assay used: immunoSEQ multiplex PCR; TCRdb lists only in-frame clones, some missing. In the table there are 150,000 to 200,000 clones, roughly three quarters of which are singletons. The specimen sequenced was PBMCs or T cells enriched from blood (not recorded which). These receptor sequences come from a man between 60 and 75 years old who had been exposed to COVID-19.

V is TRBV30 and J is TRBJ1-4; TRBD1 matches 8 bases. The V segment lost 5 bases and the J segment 7 bases; nucleotides outside the gene matches: 3. The CDR3 has 12 amino acids. Germline V CDR1 and CDR2: GTSNPN, SVGIG (reference sequence). DNA for the CDR3: TGTGCCTGGGGACAGGGTGGTGAAAAACTGTTTTTT. Its protein is CAWGQGGEKLFF.

DNA for the CDR3: TGTGCCAGCACCCCATTGTCAGGCCCGAGGGCCGAAGCTTTCTTT. Translated, it gives CASTPLSGPRAEAFF. The chain is built from TRBV7-9 and TRBJ1-1; D not certain. This CDR3 spans 15 amino acids. Germline loops: CDR1 SEHNR, CDR2 FQNEAQ (reference sequence). Trimming removed 7 bases at V and 8 bases at J, with 23 bases between.

The chain combines TRBV6-5 with TRBJ1-3, with TRBD1 as a possible D gene (5 bases). The CDR3 loop spans 16 amino acids. The germline V and J ends were trimmed by 2 bases and 3 bases, with 14 bases remaining between them. The germline gives CDR1 MNHEY, CDR2 SVGAGI. The CDR3 nucleotides read TGTGCCAGCAGTTACCCCCGGGGGGGGGTTGGAAACACCATATATTTT. Protein sequence: CASSYPRGGVGNTIYF.

The chain employs TRBV19 and TRBJ1-6; TRBD1 might be the D (6 bases). Looked up from germline, CDR1 is LNHDA and CDR2 is SQIVND (reference sequence). This CDR3 spans 14 amino acids. Trimming removed 9 bases at V and 7 bases at J, with 16 bases between. Written as DNA, the CDR3 is TGTGCCAGCCACCGACAGGCACAGAATTCACCCCTCCACTTT. The encoded protein is CASHRQAQNSPLHF.

The V and J genes are TRBV6-5 and TRBJ1-5; 8 positions agree with TRBD1. Germline-derived CDR1 and CDR2 are MNHEY and SVGAGI. This CDR3 is 15 amino acids long. J lost 1 base, V lost 4 bases, and 3 bases had no gene match. The CDR3 loop is CASSSRQGSNQPQHF. Here the CDR3 DNA reads TGTGCCAGCAGTTCGCGACAGGGGAGCAATCAGCCCCAGCATTTT.

This clone appeared once. V usage is TRBV9 and J usage is TRBJ1-1; 7 nucleotides align to TRBD1. Per germline, CDR1 SGDLS and CDR2 YYNGEE. Trimming at V came to 3 bases and at J to 5 bases, leaving 13 bases not matched to a gene. The CDR3 sequence is 16 residues long. CDR3 DNA sequence: TGTGCCAGCAGCGGACAGCTAACAGGGGCGGAAACTGAAGCTTTCTTT. Its translation: CASSGQLTGAETEAFF.

This clone was recorded only once. This sequence joins TRBV4-3 and TRBJ1-2; D unresolved. Looked up from germline, CDR1 is LGHNA and CDR2 is YSLEER. V dropped 1 base and J dropped 5 bases, with 11 bases sitting between them. This CDR3 is built from 14 residues. The CDR3 loop is CASSQAVEGYGYTF. The CDR3 nucleotides read TGCGCCAGCAGCCAAGCGGTCGAGGGTTATGGCTACACCTTC.

This clone has just one count. The chain is built from TRBV28 and TRBJ2-7, with D unresolved. V lost 5 bases, J lost 9 bases, and 26 bases lay in between. The V gene's germline CDR1 is MDHEN and CDR2 SYDVKM. CDR3 length: 16 residues. CDR3 protein: CASSQGRTRTVAGQYF. The CDR3 region has the DNA TGTGCCAGCAGTCAAGGCCGCACCCGTACCGTAGCCGGGCAGTACTTC.

The chain employs TRBV10-3 and TRBJ1-2, with D perhaps matching TRBD1 (6 bases). The CDR3 loop spans 13 amino acids. Germline V CDR1 and CDR2: ENHRY, SYGVKD. Trimming stripped 10 bases from V and 2 bases from J, with 14 bases between. The CDR3 here is CATRTARNYGYTF. In DNA form, the CDR3 reads TGTGCCACCAGGACAGCAAGAAACTATGGCTACACCTTC.

This clone has a handful of counts. This chain connects TRBV5-1 to TRBJ2-2, with 7 nucleotides matching TRBD1. The CDR3 is made up of 15 amino acids. V shed 5 bases, J shed 6 bases, and the junction held 10 bases outside the gene matches. Germline CDR1 SGHRS, CDR2 YFSETQ. The CDR3 DNA reads as TGCGCCAGCAGAAATAGACCGCAGGGGGCCGGGGAGCTGTTTTTT. The encoded protein is CASRNRPQGAGELFF.

A word on this clone: One end of the junction does not line up with germline, which may come from a read error. The V and J genes are TRBV6-5 and TRBJ1-2; tentatively, D is TRBD1 (6 bases). The CDR3 length is 15 residues. Per the germline V gene, CDR1 is MNHEY and CDR2 is SVGAGI. The CDR3 sequence is CASSPRYRDNSGYTF. The DNA of the CDR3 is TGTGCCAGCAGTCCACGATATCGGGACAACTCTGGCTACACCTTC.